Included here is one T cell receptor beta chain sequence, with context. Its antigen remains unknown. A second PCR, run for about 7 to 11 cycles, used a sample-barcoded 5' primer plus a J-beta primer mix. All samples yielded 3 million or more CDR3-containing paired-end reads. Via MiXCR, TCRdb re-called the 5' RACE reads, giving one row per CDR3 protein. The data hold about a million distinct CDR3 sequences, with approximately 50% observed a single time. The CDR3 consists of 12 residues. V dropped 2 bases and J dropped 12 bases, with 12 bases sitting between them. These data originate in a study of blood T cells in healthy people across ages. Study observations and caveats: Higher diversity, along with more naive CD4+ cells, distinguished long-lived donors from aged donors.

Sequenced input: blood. The receptor comes from a woman aged 55-70 years in good health. J is TRBJ2-3 and V is TRBV12-3 or TRBV12-4; D is unclear. In DNA form, the CDR3 reads TGTGCCAGCAGTTTAACTCTTGGCGACCAGTATTTT. Its translation is CASSLTLGDQYF.